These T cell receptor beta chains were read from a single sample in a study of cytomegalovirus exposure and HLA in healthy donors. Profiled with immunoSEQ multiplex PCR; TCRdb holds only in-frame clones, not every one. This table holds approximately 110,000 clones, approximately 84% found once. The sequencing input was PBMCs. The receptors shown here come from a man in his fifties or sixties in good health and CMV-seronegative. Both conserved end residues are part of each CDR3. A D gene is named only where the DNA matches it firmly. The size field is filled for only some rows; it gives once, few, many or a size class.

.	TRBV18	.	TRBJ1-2	TGTGCCAGCTCACCTATTGACAGTCCCATCTATGGCTACACCTTC	CASSPIDSPIYGYTF
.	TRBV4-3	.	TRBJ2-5	TGCGCCAGCAGCCAAGAAATGGTCGGGATAGCCCAAGAGACCCAGTACTTC	CASSQEMVGIAQETQYF
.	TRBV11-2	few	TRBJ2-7	TGTGCCAGCAGCTCGTCCTACGAGCAGTACTTC	CASSSSYEQYF
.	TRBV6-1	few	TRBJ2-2	TGTGCCAGCAGCGGCAGGGATCCCGGGGAGCTGTTTTTT	CASSGRDPGELFF
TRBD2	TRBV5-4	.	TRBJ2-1	TGTGCCAGCAGCCAACCGGGACTAGTTTCTGAGCAGTTCTTC	CASSQPGLVSEQFF
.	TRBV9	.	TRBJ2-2	TGTGCCAGCAGCGTACCCGGGACCGGGGAGCTGTTTTTT	CASSVPGTGELFF
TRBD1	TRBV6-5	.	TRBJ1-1	TGTGCCAGCAGAGGGACAGGGCGGAATTCGGCTTTCTTT	CASRGTGRNSAFF
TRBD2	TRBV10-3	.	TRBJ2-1	TGTGCCATCAGAAGCGGGAGGGGGGACGAGCAGTTCTTC	CAIRSGRGDEQFF
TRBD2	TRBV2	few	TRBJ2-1	TGTGCCAGCAGTGAAGCCCGGACTAGACTAGACAATGAGCAGTTCTTC	CASSEARTRLDNEQFF
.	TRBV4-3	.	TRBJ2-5	TGCGCCAGCAGCCCCGGGGGGCGGTTGTTGGCCCAGTACTTC	CASSPGGRLLAQYF
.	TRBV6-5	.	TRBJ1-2	TGTGCCAGCAGTAACCCATACCGGGACACCTATGGCTACACCTTC	CASSNPYRDTYGYTF
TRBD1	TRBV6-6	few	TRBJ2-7	TGTGCCAGCAGTTACTTGGGACAGTCCTACGAGCAGTACTTC	CASSYLGQSYEQYF
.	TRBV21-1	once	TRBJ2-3	TGTGCCAGCAGCAATCCCACCCACAGGGGAAGGCACGGCACAGATACGCAGTATTTT	CASSNPTHRGRHGTDTQYF
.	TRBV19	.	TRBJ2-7	TGTGCCAGTAGTAAGTACAGGGCGTTGGGAGAGCAGTACTTC	CASSKYRALGEQYF
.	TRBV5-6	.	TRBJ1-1	TGTGCCAGCAGCTTCGGACAAGGGGACACTGAAGCTTTCTTT	CASSFGQGDTEAFF
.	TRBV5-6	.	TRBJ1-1	TGTGCCAGCAGCTTGGGTCCAGGTCAGTTGTGGAAAGCTTTCTTT	CASSLGPGQLWKAFF
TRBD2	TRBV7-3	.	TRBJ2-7	TGTGCCAGCAGCTTAACTAGCGGGACCCCGTGCGAGCAGTACTTC	CASSLTSGTPCEQYF
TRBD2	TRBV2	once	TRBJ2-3	TGTGCCAGCAGGGTCGGGAGGGCCTCCGTCACAGATACGCAGTATTTT	CASRVGRASVTDTQYF
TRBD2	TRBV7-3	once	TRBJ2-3	TGTGCCAGCAGCTTAACGTGGCGGGAGGGCCTCGATACGCAGTATTTT	CASSLTWREGLDTQYF
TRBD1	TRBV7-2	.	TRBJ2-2	TGTGCCAGCAGCTTAGCGTTCGGGACAGGGGGCCGTACCGGGGAGCTGTTTTTT	CASSLAFGTGGRTGELFF
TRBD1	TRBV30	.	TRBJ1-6	TGTGCCTGCACAGGGGAGGTCAGTTCACCCCTCCACTTT	CACTGEVSSPLHF
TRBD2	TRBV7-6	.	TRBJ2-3	TGTGCCAGCACCTGGACTAGCGGGGGGACAGATACGCAGTATTTT	CASTWTSGGTDTQYF
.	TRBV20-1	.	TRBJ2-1	TGCAGTGCTACAGCGAATGAGCAGTTCTTC	CSATANEQFF
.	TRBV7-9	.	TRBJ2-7	TGTGCCAGCAGCCTTAAGGATGACAGTTTCTACGAGCAGTACTTC	CASSLKDDSFYEQYF
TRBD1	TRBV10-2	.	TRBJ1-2	TGCGCCACCAGGCCACGGCCGGGACAGAACGCTTTAGACTATGGCTACACCTTC	CATRPRPGQNALDYGYTF
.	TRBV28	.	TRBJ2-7	TGTGCCAGCAGTTACCCGGGAGAGGGCAACGAGCAGTACTTC	CASSYPGEGNEQYF
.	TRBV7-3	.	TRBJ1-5	TGTGCCAGCAGCTTAACGGGGGGGTCCGGGCAGCCCCAGCATTTT	CASSLTGGSGQPQHF
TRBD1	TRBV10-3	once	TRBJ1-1	TGTGCCATCAGTGGCCGGACAGGGGCTGACACTGAAGCTTTCTTT	CAISGRTGADTEAFF
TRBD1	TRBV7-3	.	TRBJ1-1	TGTGCCAGCAGCTTACGGGGCCCAACAGGGGGAAGCGCTTTCTTT	CASSLRGPTGGSAFF
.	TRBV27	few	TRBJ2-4	TGTGCCAGCAGTTCAGGAGGCCTGGCCAAAAACATTCAGTACTTC	CASSSGGLAKNIQYF